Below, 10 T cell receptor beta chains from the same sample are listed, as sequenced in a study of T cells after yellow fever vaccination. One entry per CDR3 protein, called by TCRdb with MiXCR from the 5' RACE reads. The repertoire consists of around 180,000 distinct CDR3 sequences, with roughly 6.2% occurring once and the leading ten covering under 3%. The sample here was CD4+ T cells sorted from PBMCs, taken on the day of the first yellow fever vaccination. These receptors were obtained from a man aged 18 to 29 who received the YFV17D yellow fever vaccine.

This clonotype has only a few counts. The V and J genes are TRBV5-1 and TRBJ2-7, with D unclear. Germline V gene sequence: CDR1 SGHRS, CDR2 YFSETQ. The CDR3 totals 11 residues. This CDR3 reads CVLGQDYEQYV. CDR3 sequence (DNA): TGCGTCTTGGGCCAGGACTACGAGCAGTACGTC.

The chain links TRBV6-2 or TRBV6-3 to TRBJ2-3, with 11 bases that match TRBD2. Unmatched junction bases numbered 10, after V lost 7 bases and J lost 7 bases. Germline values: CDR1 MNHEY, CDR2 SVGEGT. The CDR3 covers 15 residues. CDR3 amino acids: CASIAGTSGPNTQYF. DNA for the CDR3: TGTGCCAGCATTGCCGGGACTAGCGGCCCCAATACGCAGTATTTT.

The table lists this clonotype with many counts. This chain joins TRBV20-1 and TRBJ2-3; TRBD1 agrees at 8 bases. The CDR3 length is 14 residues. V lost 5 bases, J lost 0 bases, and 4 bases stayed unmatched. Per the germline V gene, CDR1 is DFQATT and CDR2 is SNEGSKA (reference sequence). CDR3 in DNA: TGCAGTGCTCGCGGACAGGGTAGCACAGATACGCAGTATTTT. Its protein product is CSARGQGSTDTQYF.

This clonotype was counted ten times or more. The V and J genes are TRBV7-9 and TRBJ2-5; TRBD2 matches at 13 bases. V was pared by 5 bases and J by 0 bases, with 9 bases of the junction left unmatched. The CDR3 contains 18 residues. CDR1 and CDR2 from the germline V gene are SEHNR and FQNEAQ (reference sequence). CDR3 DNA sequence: TGTGCCAGCAGCCCTCGGACTAGCGGGGGCCAGTACCAAGAGACCCAGTACTTC. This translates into CASSPRTSGGQYQETQYF.

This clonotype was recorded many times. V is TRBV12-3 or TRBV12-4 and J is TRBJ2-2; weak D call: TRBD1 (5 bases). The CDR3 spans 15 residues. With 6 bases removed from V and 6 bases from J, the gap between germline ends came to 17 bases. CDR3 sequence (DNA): TGTGCCAGCAGGGGGCCTAACAGAGTATCCGGGGAGCTGTTTTTT. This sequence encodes CASRGPNRVSGELFF.

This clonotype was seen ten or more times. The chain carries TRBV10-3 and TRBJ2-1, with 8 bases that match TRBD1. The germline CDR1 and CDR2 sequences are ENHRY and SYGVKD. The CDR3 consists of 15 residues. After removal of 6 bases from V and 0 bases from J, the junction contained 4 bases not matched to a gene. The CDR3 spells CAIRETGGSYNEQFF. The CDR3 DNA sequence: TGTGCCATCAGGGAAACAGGGGGCTCCTACAATGAGCAGTTCTTC.

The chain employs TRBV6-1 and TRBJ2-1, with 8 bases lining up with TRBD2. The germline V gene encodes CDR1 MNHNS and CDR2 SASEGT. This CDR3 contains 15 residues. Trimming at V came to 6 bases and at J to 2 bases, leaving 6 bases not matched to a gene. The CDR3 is CASRALAATYNEQFF. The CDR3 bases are TGTGCCAGCAGGGCACTAGCGGCCACCTACAATGAGCAGTTCTTC.

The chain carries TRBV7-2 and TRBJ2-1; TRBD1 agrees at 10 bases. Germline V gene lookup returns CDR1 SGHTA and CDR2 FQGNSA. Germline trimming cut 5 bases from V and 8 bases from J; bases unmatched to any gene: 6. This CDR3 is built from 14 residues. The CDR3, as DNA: TGTGCCAGCAGCCCAAGACAGGGGGCCTATGAGCAGTTCTTC. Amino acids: CASSPRQGAYEQFF.

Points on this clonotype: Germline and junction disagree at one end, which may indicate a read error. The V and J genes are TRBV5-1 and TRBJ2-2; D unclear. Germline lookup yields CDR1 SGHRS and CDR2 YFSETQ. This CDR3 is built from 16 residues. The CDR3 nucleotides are TGCGCCTGCAGCTTGCTTGCCAGTTCGAACACCGGGGAGCTGTTTTTT. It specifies CACSLLASSNTGELFF.

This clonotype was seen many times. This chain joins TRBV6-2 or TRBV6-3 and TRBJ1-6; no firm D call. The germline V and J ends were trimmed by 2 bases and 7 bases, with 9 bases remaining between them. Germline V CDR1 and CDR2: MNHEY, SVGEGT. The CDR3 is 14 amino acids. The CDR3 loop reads CASSYLEQNSPLHF. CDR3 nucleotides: TGTGCCAGCAGTTACCTCGAACAGAATTCACCCCTCCACTTT.